Listed here are 28 T cell receptor beta chains from one sample, sequenced in a study of response to subunit inactivated influenza vaccine. TCRdb re-analysed the RT-PCR reads in MiXCR, keeping a single row per CDR3 protein. The sample consists of about 240,000 distinct CDR3 sequences, 9% to 15% of them appearing once. This specimen consisted of non-naive T cells sorted from PBMCs, obtained approximately 15 days before vaccination. These receptors originate from a man in his fifties or sixties who received an inactivated influenza vaccine.

This chain uses TRBV5-8 with TRBJ2-1, with 8 bases lining up with TRBD2. With 3 bases clipped from V and 5 bases from J, the junction kept 7 bases outside the gene matches. There are 15 residues in the CDR3. The germline gives CDR1 SGHTS, CDR2 YDEGEE. CDR3 sequence (DNA): TGTGCCAGCAGCTCATTCGGGGGGGAAAACAATGAGCAGTTCTTC. It encodes CASSSFGGENNEQFF. Based on the CDR3 plus reference TRBV5-8 and TRBJ2-1, the full variable domain is EAGVTQSPTHLIKTRGQQATLRCSPISGHTSVYWYQQALGLGLQFLLWYDEGEERNRGNFPPRFSGRQFPNYSSELNVNALELEDSALYLCASSSFGGENNEQFFGPGTRLTVL.

This clonotype was observed many times. The CDR3 nucleotides read TGTGCCAGCAGCTTAGGCCCCGGCGGGAACGAGCAGTACTTC. This encodes CASSLGPGGNEQYF. The V gene is TRBV11-2, the J gene TRBJ2-7; D may be TRBD2 (6 bases). Germline V CDR1 and CDR2: SGHAT, FQNNGV. V was cut by 1 base and J by 5 bases, with 12 bases left in between. The length of the CDR3 is 14 residues.

V gene TRBV3-1 combines with J gene TRBJ1-1; D is uncertain. The V and J ends lost 1 base and 1 base respectively, with 16 bases between them. CDR1 and CDR2 (germline): LGHDT, YNNKEL (reference sequence). The CDR3 loop spans 17 amino acids. The DNA for the CDR3 is TGTGCCAGCAGCCAAGGTGGAAGGATAAGGTGGAACACTGAAGCTTTCTTT. Amino acids: CASSQGGRIRWNTEAFF.

V gene TRBV20-1 combines with J gene TRBJ1-4, with a tentative D call TRBD1 (6 bases). Trimming took off 0 bases at V and 8 bases at J, with 13 bases between the two ends. Germline CDR1 DFQATT, CDR2 SNEGSKA (reference sequence). This CDR3 has 14 amino acids. The CDR3: CSAREGRGGEKLFF. CDR3 bases: TGCAGTGCTAGAGAAGGCAGGGGAGGCGAAAAACTGTTTTTT.

The V and J genes are TRBV5-1 and TRBJ2-5, with TRBD1 identical over 7 bases. Per the germline V gene, CDR1 is SGHRS and CDR2 is YFSETQ. This CDR3 spans 15 amino acids. V lost 2 bases to trimming and J lost 2 bases; unmatched junction nucleotides: 6. This CDR3 reads CASSLQGQGQETQYF. The CDR3 DNA sequence: TGCGCCAGCAGCTTACAGGGGCAGGGACAAGAGACCCAGTACTTC.

This clonotype was detected only a few times. This rearrangement joins TRBV5-4 to TRBJ2-5; the match to TRBD2 covers 7 bases. Germline values: CDR1 SGHNT, CDR2 YYREEE (reference sequence). V was pared by 0 bases and J by 2 bases, with 7 bases of the junction left unmatched. The CDR3 covers 16 residues. In DNA, the CDR3 is TGTGCCAGCAGCTTGGCCTGGCGGGGGTCGCAAGAGACCCAGTACTTC. As protein: CASSLAWRGSQETQYF.

This clonotype was found a few times. The chain links TRBV20-1 to TRBJ2-5; perhaps TRBD2 as D (7 bases). Per the germline V gene, CDR1 is DFQATT and CDR2 is SNEGSKA (reference sequence). Trimming stripped 2 bases from V and 6 bases from J, with 16 bases between. CDR3 length: 14 amino acids. CDR3: CSARPGGPLQTQYF. In DNA, the CDR3 is TGCAGTGCTAGACCGGGGGGCCCTCTCCAGACCCAGTACTTC.

The chain has TRBV6-1 and TRBJ1-5, with no clear D. The CDR3 extends over 13 amino acids. Trimming shortened V by 6 bases and J by 3 bases, and 9 bases separated the two germline ends. The germline V gene encodes CDR1 MNHNS and CDR2 SASEGT. The CDR3 DNA reads as TGTGCCAGCAGCCGGGCTAACAATCAGCCCCAGCATTTT. It translates to CASSRANNQPQHF.

This clonotype occurred a few times. V and J are TRBV7-9 and TRBJ2-7; D is ambiguous. CDR3 length: 15 amino acids. The germline gives CDR1 SEHNR, CDR2 FQNEAQ (reference sequence). Trimming cost V 0 bases and J 0 bases, with 9 bases left between them. This CDR3 is CASSLALANSYEQYF. The CDR3 coding sequence is TGTGCCAGCAGCTTAGCTTTAGCAAACTCCTACGAGCAGTACTTC.

This clonotype was picked up a small number of times. This chain joins TRBV6-2 or TRBV6-3 and TRBJ2-7; 7 positions agree with TRBD1. The CDR3 runs to 14 residues. J was trimmed by 2 bases and V by 6 bases; bases with no gene match: 7. Germline lookup yields CDR1 MNHEY and CDR2 SVGEGT. The CDR3 loop is CASRDRERAYEQYF. DNA of the CDR3: TGTGCCAGCAGAGACAGGGAACGGGCCTACGAGCAGTACTTC.

CDR3 sequence reads: CATQGQSTDTQYF. The CDR3 DNA follows: TGTGCCACCCAGGGACAGAGCACAGATACGCAGTATTTT. J is TRBJ2-3 and V is TRBV10-3; 7 bases agree with TRBD1. This CDR3 spans 13 amino acids. V dropped 10 bases and J dropped 0; count of bases not matched to a gene: 4. In germline, CDR1 is ENHRY, CDR2 SYGVKD.

The sample holds a few counts of this clonotype. This chain links TRBV29-1 with TRBJ2-3, with 9 bases aligning to TRBD2. V was pared by 3 bases and J by 4 bases, with 5 bases of the junction left unmatched. Per the germline V gene, CDR1 is SQVTM and CDR2 is ANQGSEA. The CDR3 has 14 residues. In DNA, the CDR3 is TGCAGCGTTGATTCCAGCGGGAGGTCAGATACGCAGTATTTT. Translating gives CSVDSSGRSDTQYF.

There are a few counts of this clonotype. This chain links TRBV30 with TRBJ2-5, with D unclear. Deletions cut 2 bases from V and 1 base from J, with 2 bases between. The length of the CDR3 is 11 residues. Germline lookup yields CDR1 GTSNPN and CDR2 SVGIG (reference sequence). In DNA form, the CDR3 reads TGTGCCTGGAGTCTCCAAGAGACCCAGTACTTC. This codes for CAWSLQETQYF.

This clonotype turned up a few times. The rearrangement uses TRBV20-1 and TRBJ2-7; 13 bases fit TRBD2. Germline V gene data show CDR1 as DFQATT and CDR2 as SNEGSKA (reference sequence). Trimming removed 5 bases from V and 3 bases from J; junction bases left unmatched: 7. The CDR3 runs 15 residues. In DNA, the CDR3 is TGCAGTGCTTCAGGAGGGACTAGCGGGATCTACGAGCAGTACTTC. It is translated as CSASGGTSGIYEQYF.

This clonotype was counted only a few times. The V gene is TRBV27, the J gene TRBJ2-1, with TRBD2 matching over 9 bases. The V and J ends lost 7 bases and 6 bases, in that order; junction bases with no gene match: 10. CDR3 size: 15 residues. Per the germline V gene, CDR1 is MNHEY and CDR2 is SMNVEV (reference sequence). DNA of the CDR3: TGTGCCAGCAAACGGGGGCGGGGGGGCCCCAATGAGCAGTTCTTC. Its protein product is CASKRGRGGPNEQFF.

CDR3 DNA sequence: TGTGCCAGCAGCCAAAGGCTAGCGGGGGCGTCATCCTACGAGCAGTACTTC. It yields the protein CASSQRLAGASSYEQYF. The chain carries TRBV4-2 and TRBJ2-7; 10 bases are a match to TRBD2. The ends lost 2 bases at V and 1 base at J; junction bases unmatched: 8. There are 17 residues in the CDR3. CDR1 and CDR2 from the germline V gene are LGHNA and YNFKEQ.

The chain joins TRBV12-3 or TRBV12-4 to TRBJ2-1, with D uncertain. This CDR3 contains 11 residues. Trimming cost V 3 bases and J 8 bases, with 5 bases left between them. The CDR3 nucleotides are TGTGCCAGCAGTTTCGCCGATGAGCAGTTCTTC. Translating gives CASSFADEQFF.

This clonotype has just a few counts. The chain couples TRBV7-2 to TRBJ2-7; 9 bases line up with TRBD2. The CDR3 extends over 15 amino acids. Trimming took 3 bases from V and 0 from J; bases not matched to a gene: 3. CDR1 and CDR2 from the germline V gene are SGHTA and FQGNSA. DNA for the CDR3: TGTGCCAGCAGCTTTGCTAGCGGGAACTCCTACGAGCAGTACTTC. It is translated as CASSFASGNSYEQYF.

This clonotype was seen ten or more times. This chain uses TRBV5-1 with TRBJ2-1; D gene ambiguous. The germline V and J ends were trimmed by 4 bases and 7 bases, with 12 bases remaining between them. The germline gives CDR1 SGHRS, CDR2 YFSETQ. CDR3 length: 13 amino acids. CDR3 protein: CASSPGALNEQFF. The CDR3 region has the DNA TGCGCCAGCAGCCCCGGAGCCCTGAATGAGCAGTTCTTC.

The chain employs TRBV29-1 and TRBJ2-2; D is undetermined. The germline V gene has CDR1 SQVTM and CDR2 ANQGSEA. V dropped 3 bases and J dropped 4 bases, with 9 bases sitting between them. The CDR3 length is 13 residues. The CDR3 nucleotides read TGCAGCGTTGATGGCAGCCTCACCGGGGAGCTGTTTTTT. It codes for CSVDGSLTGELFF.

The V and J genes are TRBV11-2 and TRBJ2-5, with a possible D match to TRBD2 (7 bases). Per the germline V gene, CDR1 is SGHAT and CDR2 is FQNNGV. The germline V and J ends were trimmed by 3 bases and 6 bases, with 14 bases remaining between them. CDR3 length equals 14 residues. The CDR3 region is CASSFGGGAQTQYF. The DNA of the CDR3 is TGTGCCAGCAGCTTTGGAGGGGGGGCGCAGACCCAGTACTTC.

The chain carries TRBV27 and TRBJ1-2; TRBD1 agrees at 7 bases. Germline lookup yields CDR1 MNHEY and CDR2 SMNVEV (reference sequence). Trimming took 6 bases from V and 8 from J; bases not matched to a gene: 12. The CDR3 covers 14 residues. The CDR3 bases are TGTGCCAGCAGCACCCGGGACAGCCCCTGGGGCTACACCTTC. It codes for CASSTRDSPWGYTF.

This clonotype was detected many times. The chain is built from TRBV7-3 and TRBJ2-3, with unresolved D. Germline-derived CDR1 and CDR2 are SGHTA and FQGTGA. The V and J ends lost 2 bases and 2 bases respectively, with 5 bases between them. The CDR3 has 13 amino acids. The CDR3 loop reads CASSLGFTDTQYF. The CDR3 DNA sequence: TGTGCCAGCAGCTTAGGGTTCACAGATACGCAGTATTTT.

This clonotype appeared a few times. The chain links TRBV10-3 to TRBJ2-2; 7 bases match TRBD2. The CDR3 loop spans 15 amino acids. V lost 10 bases and J lost 3; bases outside the gene matches: 11. The germline gives CDR1 ENHRY, CDR2 SYGVKD. The CDR3 sequence is CATAYREAYTGELFF. CDR3 nucleotides: TGTGCCACCGCCTACCGGGAGGCTTACACCGGGGAGCTGTTTTTT.

This clonotype was observed a handful of times. The chain is built from TRBV2 and TRBJ2-5; TRBD1 agrees at 9 bases. This CDR3 is 14 amino acids long. The V and J ends lost 6 bases and 2 bases, in that order; junction bases with no gene match: 4. CDR1 SNHLY and CDR2 FYNNEI come from the germline V gene. The CDR3 nucleotides are TGTGCCAGCAGCACTGGGACAGGGCAAGAGACCCAGTACTTC. Its protein product is CASSTGTGQETQYF.

This clonotype appeared a single time. The gene calls are TRBV9 and TRBJ2-5; 7 nucleotides agree with TRBD2. The CDR3 loop spans 15 amino acids. V dropped 2 bases and J dropped 2; count of bases not matched to a gene: 6. CDR1 is SGDLS and CDR2 is YYNGEE in the germline V gene. CDR3 protein: CASSVTPSGQETQYF. The CDR3 coding sequence is TGTGCCAGCAGCGTCACTCCTAGCGGACAAGAGACCCAGTACTTC. Full variable domain (rest looked up from reference TRBV9 and TRBJ2-5): DSGVTQTPKHLITATGQRVTLRCSPRSGDLSVYWYQQSLDQGLQFLIQYYNGEERAKGNILERFSAQQFPDLHSELNLSSLELGDSALYFCASSVTPSGQETQYFGPGTRLLVL.

In this sample, this clonotype turned up many times. The J gene is TRBJ2-3, the V gene TRBV6-5; tentatively, D is TRBD1 (5 bases). The CDR3 consists of 15 residues. CDR1 and CDR2 from the germline V gene are MNHEY and SVGAGI. Trimming took 0 bases from V and 0 from J, leaving 7 bases between them. The CDR3 DNA follows: TGTGCCAGCAGTTACTCGGGGCGTAGCACAGATACGCAGTATTTT. It yields the protein CASSYSGRSTDTQYF.

This clonotype occurred a few times. The chain is built from TRBV7-8 and TRBJ1-2, with 7 bases identical to TRBD1. The V gene's germline CDR1 is SGHVS and CDR2 FQNEAQ. Trimming removed 5 bases from V and 2 bases from J; junction bases left unmatched: 8. This CDR3 has 15 residues. The CDR3 DNA reads TGTGCCAGCAGCCACTGGGACAGATTCAACTATGGCTACACCTTC. It is translated as CASSHWDRFNYGYTF.